This entry is about one T cell receptor beta chain. J was trimmed by 2 bases and V by 6 bases; bases with no gene match: 7. Germline-derived CDR1 and CDR2 are MNHEY and SMNVEV (reference sequence). This CDR3 contains 14 residues. As handled by the study authors: Nucleated cell counts were estimated from reference gene primer amplification. Generated by immunoSEQ multiplex PCR, the TCRdb table keeps only in-frame clones and is missing some. D and trimming come from the DNA, and the V and J calls and clone size come from that table. Of 140,000 to 150,000 clones listed, less than 90% are singletons. This sample is drawn from a study of blood T cell repertoires in COVID-19. Study context: Collection of acute and convalescent COVID-19 samples took place in the United States, Italy and Spain. The cDNA or gDNA used as material had been derived from T cells, B-cell-depleted T cells, or PBMCs.

Sequencing was carried out using peripheral blood. This receptor was identified in a human donor in a cohort sampled during active COVID-19. The V call is TRBV27, the J call TRBJ2-7; TRBD1 aligns across 7 bases. The CDR3 here is CASRPFGTAYEQYF. Written as DNA, the CDR3 is TGTGCCAGCAGGCCTTTCGGGACAGCCTACGAGCAGTACTTC.